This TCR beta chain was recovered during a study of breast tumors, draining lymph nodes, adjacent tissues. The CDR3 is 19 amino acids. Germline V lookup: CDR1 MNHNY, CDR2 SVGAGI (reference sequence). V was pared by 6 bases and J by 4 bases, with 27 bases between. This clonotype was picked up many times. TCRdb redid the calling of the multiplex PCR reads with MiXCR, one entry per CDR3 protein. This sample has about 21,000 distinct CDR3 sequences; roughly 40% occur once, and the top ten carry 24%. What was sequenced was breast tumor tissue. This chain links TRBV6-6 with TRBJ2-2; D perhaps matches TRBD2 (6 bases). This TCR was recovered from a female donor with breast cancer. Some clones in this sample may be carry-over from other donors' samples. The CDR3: CASSQLGSVGGVSTGELFF. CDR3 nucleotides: TGTGCCAGCAGCCAACTCGGGTCCGTGGGGGGAGTTAGCACCGGGGAGCTGTTTTTT.